This T cell receptor beta chain was sequenced during a study of molecular identifiers for immune sequencing clone quantification. The CDR3 covers 13 residues. The germline gives CDR1 SGHKS, CDR2 YYEKEE (reference sequence). Each CDR3 protein is one row after TCRdb ran MiXCR on the PCR reads. In the table there are some 100,000 distinct CDR3 sequences, 36% of which are singletons. Sequencing input: naive CD8+ T cells from blood, with Jurkat cell RNA spiked in. The subset: FACS-sorted CD8+CD4-CCR7+CD45RA+ naive T cells. J is TRBJ2-5 and V is TRBV5-5, with a tentative D call TRBD2 (6 bases). This TCR derives from a human donor in good health. Some libraries in this study had Jurkat cell RNA spiked in. The CDR3 nucleotides read TGTGCAGCGGGCACCGGGAACCAAGAGACCCAGTACTTC. The encoded protein is CAAGTGNQETQYF.